The 30 T cell receptor beta chains in this list originate from one sample, sequenced in a study of patients and donors after allogeneic stem cell transplantation. TCRdb re-called the RT-PCR reads with MiXCR, one entry per CDR3 protein. The sample has 84,000 or so distinct CDR3 sequences; roughly 43% are singletons. Sequencing was done on a sample of blood, either unsorted or a sorted T cell fraction (not recorded which). All receptors come from a human donor who was either an allogeneic HSCT recipient or a stem cell or donor lymphocyte infusion donor (not recorded which). It is not recorded whose cells these are; they may come from a transplant donor.

This rearrangement joins TRBV6-2 or TRBV6-3 to TRBJ2-7; D unresolved. CDR3 length: 13 amino acids. Trimming left V 7 bases short and J 0 bases short, with 10 bases between. In germline, CDR1 is MNHEY, CDR2 SVGEGT. The CDR3 nucleotides read TGTGCCAGCACCTGGCGGACCTCCTACGAGCAGTACTTC. The encoded protein is CASTWRTSYEQYF.

This chain uses TRBV12-3 or TRBV12-4 with TRBJ1-4; D is uncertain. The CDR3 is 13 residues long. V gave up 6 bases and J gave up 7 bases, with 12 bases separating them. The CDR3 here is CASSLERGEKLFF. The DNA of the CDR3 is TGTGCCAGCAGCCTGGAGCGGGGTGAAAAACTGTTTTTT.

This chain joins TRBV29-1 and TRBJ2-7; 7 bases are shared with TRBD1. The CDR3 sequence is 14 residues long. J was trimmed by 2 bases and V by 6 bases; bases with no gene match: 10. Germline-derived CDR1 and CDR2 are SQVTM and ANQGSEA. The CDR3 reads CSVELYGQAYEQYF. CDR3 in DNA: TGCAGCGTGGAACTTTACGGACAGGCCTACGAGCAGTACTTC.

A single count supports this clonotype. The rearrangement joins TRBV15 to TRBJ1-1, with no clear D. Germline CDR1 LNHNV, CDR2 YYDKDF (reference sequence). V lost 0 bases to trimming and J lost 4 bases, with 9 bases between them. The CDR3 covers 14 residues. The CDR3 DNA reads TGTGCCACCAGCAGAGATTTACCAGGCACTGAAGCTTTCTTT. It is translated as CATSRDLPGTEAFF.

The V and J genes are TRBV6-2 or TRBV6-3 and TRBJ1-5; D may be TRBD1 (5 bases). The CDR3 is 16 residues long. The germline V gene encodes CDR1 MNHEY and CDR2 SVGEGT. Trimming left V 5 bases short and J 1 base short, with 15 bases between. The CDR3 loop reads CASSTTVPGSNQPQHF. Here the CDR3 DNA reads TGTGCCAGCAGTACGACAGTTCCCGGGAGCAATCAGCCCCAGCATTTT.

The chain links TRBV12-3 or TRBV12-4 to TRBJ2-1; 8 positions match TRBD2. The CDR3 spans 16 residues. J was trimmed by 9 bases and V by 3 bases; bases with no gene match: 13. CDR3 residues: CASSLGGKAGVGEQFF. For the CDR3, the DNA is TGTGCCAGCAGTTTGGGGGGTAAAGCGGGAGTTGGTGAGCAGTTCTTC.

This sequence joins TRBV12-3 or TRBV12-4 and TRBJ1-5; 11 bases agree with TRBD1. V gave up 6 bases and J gave up 5 bases; unmatched junction bases: 6. This CDR3 is 15 amino acids long. CDR3 in amino acids: CASSPGQGEDQPQHF. The CDR3 DNA reads TGTGCCAGCAGCCCGGGACAGGGGGAGGATCAGCCCCAGCATTTT.

This clonotype was detected only a few times. This chain links TRBV27 with TRBJ1-1; D gene unclear. This CDR3 spans 14 amino acids. Per the germline V gene, CDR1 is MNHEY and CDR2 is SMNVEV (reference sequence). Trimming shortened V by 6 bases and J by 4 bases, and 15 bases separated the two germline ends. In nucleotides, the CDR3 is TGTGCCAGCAGACTCCCCGGAGCATTCACTGAAGCTTTCTTT. Protein: CASRLPGAFTEAFF.

The sample holds a few counts of this clonotype. The CDR3 bases are TGTGCCAGCAGCCAAGATGTAGGGGCACCCCTCCACTTT. Encoded protein: CASSQDVGAPLHF. V is TRBV4-2 and J is TRBJ1-6, with D perhaps TRBD1 (5 bases). V lost 0 bases, J lost 11 bases, and 8 bases lay in between. Germline values: CDR1 LGHNA, CDR2 YNFKEQ. CDR3 size: 13 residues.

The rearrangement links TRBV11-2 to TRBJ1-5; D possibly corresponds to TRBD1 (6 bases). This CDR3 has 13 amino acids. Between the trimmed V and J ends, which lost 5 bases and 3 bases, there was a span of 8 bases. Germline V gene lookup returns CDR1 SGHAT and CDR2 FQNNGV. The CDR3 sequence: CASSRQDNQPQHF. CDR3 nucleotides: TGTGCCAGCAGCCGACAGGACAATCAGCCCCAGCATTTT.

This clonotype was seen a handful of times. The V gene is TRBV20-1, the J gene TRBJ1-2, with D unclear. CDR3 length equals 11 residues. The V and J ends lost 7 bases and 2 bases respectively, with 8 bases between them. Germline CDR1 DFQATT, CDR2 SNEGSKA (reference sequence). The CDR3 DNA sequence: TGCAGTGGGCCCTTGAACTATGGCTACACCTTC. It translates to CSGPLNYGYTF.

Here the CDR3 reads CASSSQEYYNSPLHF. As DNA, the CDR3 is TGTGCCAGCAGCTCACAGGAGTACTATAATTCACCCCTCCACTTT. The chain has TRBV7-2 and TRBJ1-6; a possible D gene is TRBD1 (5 bases). The CDR3 extends over 15 amino acids. Trimming took 4 bases from V and 3 from J, leaving 10 bases between them. CDR1 and CDR2 (germline): SGHTA, FQGNSA.

A few counts support this clonotype. The CDR3 region is CASMGVNYGYTF. DNA for the CDR3: TGTGCCAGCATGGGGGTTAACTATGGCTACACCTTC. This rearrangement joins TRBV28 to TRBJ1-2; the D gene is possibly TRBD1 (5 bases). V was clipped by 7 bases and J by 1 base, with 7 bases between them. Per the germline V gene, CDR1 is MDHEN and CDR2 is SYDVKM. The CDR3 has 12 amino acids.

The V gene is TRBV28, the J gene TRBJ2-7; 8 positions agree with TRBD2. Germline V gene sequence: CDR1 MDHEN, CDR2 SYDVKM. The CDR3 extends over 15 amino acids. Trimming at V came to 6 bases and at J to 1 base, leaving 8 bases not matched to a gene. The CDR3 DNA is TGTGCCAGCAGGGCATCGGGACTAGTATCCTACGAGCAGTACTTC. This translates into CASRASGLVSYEQYF.

This clonotype was seen a handful of times. The chain links TRBV3-1 to TRBJ1-1; 10 bases fit TRBD1. V trimming: 5 bases; J trimming: 5 bases; junction bases outside the gene matches: 5. The germline V gene has CDR1 LGHDT and CDR2 YNNKEL (reference sequence). The CDR3 totals 14 residues. The CDR3 loop reads CASSYRTGGTEAFF. CDR3 sequence (DNA): TGTGCCAGCAGCTACCGGACAGGGGGGACTGAAGCTTTCTTT.

The chain links TRBV15 to TRBJ2-5; 9 nucleotides align to TRBD1. CDR1 and CDR2 from the germline V gene are LNHNV and YYDKDF (reference sequence). The CDR3 is 15 amino acids. V shed 3 bases, J shed 5 bases, and the junction held 7 bases outside the gene matches. CDR3 amino acids: CATSRLTGGYETQYF. DNA for the CDR3: TGTGCCACCAGCAGGCTGACAGGGGGGTATGAGACCCAGTACTTC. Full variable domain (rest looked up from reference TRBV15 and TRBJ2-5): DAMVIQNPRYQVTQFGKPVTLSCSQTLNHNVMYWYQQKSSQAPKLLFHYYDKDFNNEADTPDNFQSRRPNTSFCFLDIRSPGLGDTAMYLCATSRLTGGYETQYFGPGTRLLVL.

The rearrangement uses TRBV10-2 and TRBJ1-2, with a weak D call TRBD1 (5 bases). The V and J ends lost 3 bases and 7 bases respectively, with 27 bases between them. From germline, CDR1 is WSHSY and CDR2 SAAADI. The length of the CDR3 is 18 residues. The CDR3 bases are TGCGCCAGCAGTGAAAGTTTGGGGGTAATATCCAGGGCCTCTGGCTACACCTTC. Translating gives CASSESLGVISRASGYTF.

This clonotype was found once. The chain joins TRBV7-7 to TRBJ2-2; D gene ambiguous. Germline CDR1 and CDR2: SSHAT and FNYEAQ (reference sequence). CDR3 length equals 13 residues. CDR3 sequence: CASSDPNTGELFF. The CDR3 DNA reads as TGTGCTAGCTCGGATCCGAACACCGGGGAGCTGTTTTTT.

This clonotype was counted between two and nine times. The V and J genes are TRBV20-1 and TRBJ1-1, with unresolved D. CDR3 length equals 15 residues. Germline V CDR1 and CDR2: DFQATT, SNEGSKA (reference sequence). Trimming took off 1 base at V and 4 bases at J, with 16 bases between the two ends. CDR3 nucleotide sequence: TGCAGTGCTAGAGCCCGTCCCCCAACGGGCACTGAAGCTTTCTTT. It yields the protein CSARARPPTGTEAFF.

This clonotype was picked up one time. This chain uses TRBV10-3 with TRBJ2-2, with D possibly being TRBD2 (5 bases). The CDR3 is made up of 15 amino acids. CDR1 and CDR2 from the germline V gene are ENHRY and SYGVKD. Trimming cost V 0 bases and J 4 bases, with 9 bases left between them. This CDR3 reads CAISESLGGTGELFF. For the CDR3, the DNA is TGTGCCATCAGTGAGTCGCTAGGAGGCACCGGGGAGCTGTTTTTT.

The V call is TRBV7-9, the J call TRBJ1-2, with D tentatively TRBD1 (6 bases). Trimming shortened V by 4 bases and J by 2 bases, and 8 bases separated the two germline ends. The germline V gene has CDR1 SEHNR and CDR2 FQNEAQ (reference sequence). The length of the CDR3 is 13 residues. In nucleotides, the CDR3 is TGTGCCAGCAGCTCCGGACAGAACTATGGCTACACCTTC. It encodes CASSSGQNYGYTF.

The genes are TRBV6-6 and TRBJ2-5; TRBD2 might be the D (6 bases). CDR1 is MNHNY, CDR2 SVGAGI, per germline (reference sequence). V lost 5 bases to trimming and J lost 0 bases, with 13 bases between them. There are 15 residues in the CDR3. The CDR3 here is CASSPGLTYQETQYF. The CDR3, as DNA: TGTGCCAGCAGTCCGGGACTCACGTACCAAGAGACCCAGTACTTC.

This clonotype was observed once. The V call is TRBV20-1, the J call TRBJ2-3, with D possibly matching TRBD1 (6 bases). Germline V lookup: CDR1 DFQATT, CDR2 SNEGSKA (reference sequence). V dropped 0 bases and J dropped 9 bases, with 22 bases sitting between them. This CDR3 contains 16 residues. CDR3 sequence (DNA): TGCAGTGCTAGAGATCCGGCAGGGGCTCCTCTGGGAACGCAGTATTTT. Amino acids: CSARDPAGAPLGTQYF.

The J gene is TRBJ1-4, the V gene TRBV3-1, with D unclear. This CDR3 contains 12 residues. V lost 6 bases, J lost 7 bases, and 9 bases lay in between. Germline assignment: CDR1 LGHDT and CDR2 YNNKEL (reference sequence). CDR3: CASRSEREKLFF. The CDR3 nucleotides read TGTGCCAGCAGATCAGAACGTGAAAAACTGTTTTTT.

The V gene is TRBV27, the J gene TRBJ2-7, with 7 bases fitting TRBD2. With V trimmed by 2 bases and J by 7 bases, 5 bases remained unmatched. Germline CDR1 MNHEY, CDR2 SMNVEV (reference sequence). The CDR3 is 13 residues long. CDR3 sequence: CASSLAGVQEQYF. The CDR3 nucleotides read TGTGCCAGCAGTTTAGCGGGAGTACAGGAGCAGTACTTC.

This clonotype was seen a handful of times. This sequence joins TRBV12-3 or TRBV12-4 and TRBJ1-5; 9 positions agree with TRBD1. The CDR3 is 17 residues long. V shed 4 bases and J 1 base; nucleotides not matched to a gene: 8. CDR3 in amino acids: CASSSTGGAGSNQPQHF. CDR3 nucleotide sequence: TGTGCCAGCAGTTCAACAGGGGGCGCGGGGAGCAATCAGCCCCAGCATTTT.

This clonotype has more than one count but fewer than ten. The V gene is TRBV28, the J gene TRBJ1-5; D is ambiguous. V lost 6 bases, J lost 0 bases, and 18 bases lay in between. The V gene's germline CDR1 is MDHEN and CDR2 SYDVKM. The CDR3 has 17 residues. CDR3 protein: CASSRQKTEYSNQPQHF. For the CDR3, the DNA is TGTGCCAGCAGCCGCCAAAAGACTGAATATAGCAATCAGCCCCAGCATTTT. The full variable domain, its missing parts supplied by reference TRBV28 and TRBJ1-5, is DVKVTQSSRYLVKRTGEKVFLECVQDMDHENMFWYRQDPGLGLRLIYFSYDVKMKEKGDIPEGYSVSREKKERFSLILESASTNQTSMYLCASSRQKTEYSNQPQHFGDGTRLSIL.

This chain links TRBV12-3 or TRBV12-4 with TRBJ1-2; TRBD1 aligns across 7 bases. This CDR3 region has 14 residues. The ends lost 5 bases at V and 7 bases at J; junction bases unmatched: 10. The CDR3 here is CASSLKQGVFGYTF. The CDR3 nucleotides are TGTGCCAGCAGTCTCAAGCAGGGGGTCTTTGGCTACACCTTC.

The table lists this clonotype with many counts. V and J are TRBV12-3 or TRBV12-4 and TRBJ2-1, with 7 bases identical to TRBD2. There are 15 residues in the CDR3. The ends lost 5 bases at V and 1 base at J; junction bases unmatched: 5. The CDR3 DNA reads as TGTGCCAGCAGTAGCGGGAATCCTTCCTACAATGAGCAGTTCTTC. Translating it yields CASSSGNPSYNEQFF.

This clonotype was seen only a few times. This chain links TRBV28 with TRBJ1-2; unclear D gene. V lost 6 bases, J lost 5 bases, and 13 bases lay in between. The CDR3 covers 13 residues. CDR1 MDHEN and CDR2 SYDVKM come from the germline V gene. The CDR3 sequence: CASRTESLYGYTF. The CDR3 DNA reads TGTGCCAGCAGAACAGAGAGTCTTTATGGCTACACCTTC.